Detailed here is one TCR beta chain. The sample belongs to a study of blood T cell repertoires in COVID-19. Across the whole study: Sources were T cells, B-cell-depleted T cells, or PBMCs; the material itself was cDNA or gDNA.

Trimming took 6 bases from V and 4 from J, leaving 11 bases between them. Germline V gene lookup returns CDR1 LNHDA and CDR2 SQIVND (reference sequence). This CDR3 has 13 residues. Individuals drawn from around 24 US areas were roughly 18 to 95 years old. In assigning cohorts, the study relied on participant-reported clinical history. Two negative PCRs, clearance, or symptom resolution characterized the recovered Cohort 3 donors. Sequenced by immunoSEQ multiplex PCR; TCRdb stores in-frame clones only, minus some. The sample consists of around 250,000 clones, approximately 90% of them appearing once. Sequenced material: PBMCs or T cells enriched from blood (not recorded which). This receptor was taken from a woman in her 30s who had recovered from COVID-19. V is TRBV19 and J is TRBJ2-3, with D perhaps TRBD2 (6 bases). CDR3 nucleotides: TGTGCCAGTAGCCCGGGAGTTCCAGATACGCAGTATTTT. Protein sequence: CASSPGVPDTQYF.